The source of this T cell receptor beta chain is a study of naive and memory T cell subsets. In this sample, this clonotype turned up a few times. Its cognate antigen is unknown. An equimolar mix of two oligonucleotides served as the beta constant-region primer for TRBC1 and TRBC2. Ligated cDNA was amplified by four rounds of PCR with nested alpha and beta constant-region primers and SP2. TCRdb reanalysed the UMI-ligation and nested PCR reads using MiXCR and keeps one entry per CDR3 protein. The sample consists of more than 95,000 distinct CDR3 sequences, 14% of them appearing once. Broader study findings: Possibly reflecting memory cells re-expressing CD45RA, a few larger clonotypes occurred in naive repertoires, especially CD8.

The CDR3 has 15 amino acids. V dropped 3 bases and J dropped 4; count of bases not matched to a gene: 8. Germline V gene sequence: CDR1 SGHDN, CDR2 FVKESK. This receptor was taken from a human donor in good health. The sequenced sample was naive CD8+ T cells from blood. The J gene is TRBJ1-1, the V gene TRBV14; 7 bases match TRBD1. The CDR3 sequence is CASSQGGRGFTEAFF. CDR3 DNA: TGTGCCAGCAGCCAGGGGGGCAGGGGGTTCACTGAAGCTTTCTTT.